Reported below is one TCR beta chain. In the study's own analysis: Researchers report that nucleated cell counts were estimated from reference gene primer amplification. Method: immunoSEQ multiplex PCR; TCRdb's copy keeps in-frame clones and lacks some. V and J calls and clone size are copied from that table; D and trimming were computed from the DNA. This table has 250,000 to 300,000 clones, 89% appearing once. These data come from a study of blood T cell repertoires in COVID-19. Study background: Acute and convalescent COVID-19 samples came from the United States, Italy and Spain. In each case, the material was cDNA or gDNA derived from T cells, B-cell-depleted T cells, or PBMCs.

Seattle's enrolled individuals joined amid active infection and were then monitored longitudinally. Sequences were obtained from peripheral blood. The source is a woman aged 25 to 39 with COVID-19, enrolled during active disease.

The CDR3 sequence: CASIPVGGDTGELFF. DNA for the CDR3: TGTGCCAGCATCCCTGTGGGGGGGGACACCGGGGAGCTGTTTTTT. The rearrangement links TRBV5-6 to TRBJ2-2; 7 nucleotides agree with TRBD2. The CDR3 has 15 residues. Germline V gives CDR1 SGHDT, CDR2 YYEEEE. Trimming took 6 bases from V and 3 from J; bases not matched to a gene: 8.